Each of the 10 T cell receptor beta chains below was sequenced from the same sample in a study of blood T cells in healthy people across ages. It was with a sample-barcoded 5' primer and a J-beta primer mix that a second PCR of roughly 7 to 12 cycles was run. TCRdb reprocessed the 5' RACE reads with MiXCR, giving one entry per CDR3 protein. The profile shows fewer than 700,000 distinct CDR3 sequences, around two fifths of them singletons. The sequenced material came from blood. These receptors originate from a man older than 75 in good health.

There are many counts of this clonotype. The rearrangement joins TRBV4-1 to TRBJ2-6, with 7 nucleotides matching TRBD1. The CDR3 is 16 amino acids. V trimming: 2 bases; J trimming: 2 bases; junction bases outside the gene matches: 3. Germline loops: CDR1 MGHRA, CDR2 YSYEKL. The CDR3 loop reads CASSQTDRAGANVLTF. The DNA of the CDR3 is TGCGCCAGCAGCCAAACCGACAGGGCTGGGGCCAACGTCCTGACTTTC.

This clonotype was seen a handful of times. The chain uses TRBV28 and TRBJ2-3; D not certain. Trimming cost V 8 bases and J 0 bases, with 12 bases left between them. Germline V gene data show CDR1 as MDHEN and CDR2 as SYDVKM. There are 14 residues in the CDR3. CDR3 DNA: TGTGCCAGCGCGCCGGAGATGAGCACAGATACGCAGTATTTT. The encoded protein is CASAPEMSTDTQYF.

CDR3 residues: CSARGGRGGGETQYF. Written as DNA, the CDR3 is TGCAGTGCTAGGGGAGGCCGGGGCGGCGGGGAGACCCAGTACTTC. The chain carries TRBV20-1 and TRBJ2-5; tentative D call: TRBD2 (6 bases). The CDR3 sequence is 15 residues long. V lost 3 bases and J lost 5, with 19 bases in between. Germline V gene data show CDR1 as DFQATT and CDR2 as SNEGSKA (reference sequence).

The chain carries TRBV19 and TRBJ2-2; a weak D match, TRBD2 (7 bases). This CDR3 region has 17 residues. Germline CDR1 reads LNHDA; CDR2 reads SQIVND (reference sequence). Trimming removed 5 bases from V and 4 bases from J, with 20 bases in between. The CDR3 sequence: CASSLGNGGPGTGELFF. The CDR3 nucleotides read TGTGCCAGTAGTCTGGGGAACGGGGGGCCTGGCACCGGGGAGCTGTTTTTT.

This clonotype was recorded a few times. The chain is built from TRBV4-1 and TRBJ2-1, with unresolved D. The V and J ends lost 3 bases and 7 bases respectively, with 16 bases between them. From germline, CDR1 is MGHRA and CDR2 YSYEKL. The CDR3 covers 15 residues. In DNA form, the CDR3 reads TGCGCCAGCAGCCAGGGTTTGAACGACCGGAATGAGCAGTTCTTC. It encodes CASSQGLNDRNEQFF.

This clonotype was seen a handful of times. The CDR3 DNA follows: TGTGCCAGCAGCGCGACCCCTGGGGACCAGCCCCAGCATTTT. It specifies CASSATPGDQPQHF. V usage is TRBV9 and J usage is TRBJ1-5; TRBD1 is a possible D gene (5 bases). Germline CDR1 and CDR2: SGDLS and YYNGEE. This CDR3 spans 14 amino acids. The V gene lost 3 bases and the J gene lost 7 bases, with 14 bases spanning the gap.

The J gene is TRBJ2-3, the V gene TRBV5-1, with unresolved D. The CDR3 totals 12 residues. V was clipped by 3 bases and J by 6 bases, with 8 bases between them. The germline V gene has CDR1 SGHRS and CDR2 YFSETQ. The CDR3 spells CASSSPVDTQYF. In nucleotides, the CDR3 is TGCGCCAGCAGCTCGCCGGTGGATACGCAGTATTTT.

Only a few counts were recorded for this clonotype. The chain couples TRBV3-1 to TRBJ1-6, with no clear D. V was pared by 1 base and J by 10 bases, with 11 bases between. The CDR3 sequence is 14 residues long. The germline V gene has CDR1 LGHDT and CDR2 YNNKEL (reference sequence). The CDR3 here is CASSQVPGISPLHF. CDR3 nucleotides: TGTGCCAGCAGCCAAGTTCCGGGGATCTCACCCCTCCACTTT.

This clonotype was found a few times. V is TRBV7-9 and J is TRBJ1-2; D gene unclear. The CDR3 spans 15 residues. V was pared by 0 bases and J by 4 bases, with 12 bases between. The germline V gene has CDR1 SEHNR and CDR2 FQNEAQ (reference sequence). CDR3 DNA: TGTGCCAGCAGCTTAGCTGGCCGCGAACCCTATGGCTACACCTTC. Protein: CASSLAGREPYGYTF.

This chain connects TRBV30 to TRBJ2-7, with a weak D call TRBD2 (7 bases). V gave up 5 bases and J gave up 4 bases, with 18 bases separating them. The germline V gene has CDR1 GTSNPN and CDR2 SVGIG (reference sequence). The CDR3 extends over 14 amino acids. The CDR3 DNA sequence: TGTGCCTGGGGGGAGGGGGGCAGCCTTTACGAGCAGTACTTC. Translation gives CAWGEGGSLYEQYF.